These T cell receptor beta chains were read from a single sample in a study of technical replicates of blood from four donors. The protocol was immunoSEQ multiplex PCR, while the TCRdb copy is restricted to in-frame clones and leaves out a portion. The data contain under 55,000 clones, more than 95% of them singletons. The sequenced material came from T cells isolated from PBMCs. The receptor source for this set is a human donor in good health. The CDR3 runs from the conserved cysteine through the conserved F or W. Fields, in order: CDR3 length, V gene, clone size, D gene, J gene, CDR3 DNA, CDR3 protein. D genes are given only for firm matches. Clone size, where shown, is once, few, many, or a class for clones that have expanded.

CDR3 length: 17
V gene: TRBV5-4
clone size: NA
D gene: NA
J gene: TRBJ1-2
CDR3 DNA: TGTGCCAGCAGCATTTACGGCTTGGACAGTTCGTTCTATGGCTACACCTTC
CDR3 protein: CASSIYGLDSSFYGYTF

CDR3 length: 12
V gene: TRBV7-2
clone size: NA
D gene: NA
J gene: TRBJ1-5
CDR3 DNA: TGTGCCAGCAGCTTATATAATCAGCCCCAGCATTTT
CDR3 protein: CASSLYNQPQHF

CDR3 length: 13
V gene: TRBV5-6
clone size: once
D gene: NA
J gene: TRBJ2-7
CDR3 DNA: TGTGCCAGCAGCTCTCTCCCAGACTACGAGCAGTACTTC
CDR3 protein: CASSSLPDYEQYF

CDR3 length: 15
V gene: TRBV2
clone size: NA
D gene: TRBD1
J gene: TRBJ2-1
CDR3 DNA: TGTGCCAGCATGGTGGGGACAGGGGCCTACAATGAGCAGTTCTTC
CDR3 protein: CASMVGTGAYNEQFF

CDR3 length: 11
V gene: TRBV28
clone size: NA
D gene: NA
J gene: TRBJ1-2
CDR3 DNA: TGTGCCAGCAGTTTGCGGCGGGAAATTTTCTTC
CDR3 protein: CASSLRREIFF

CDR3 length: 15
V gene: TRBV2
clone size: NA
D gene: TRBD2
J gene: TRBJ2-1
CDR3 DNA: TGTGCCAGCAGAATGGGTAGCGGGGAGCACAATGAGCAGTTCTTC
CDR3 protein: CASRMGSGEHNEQFF

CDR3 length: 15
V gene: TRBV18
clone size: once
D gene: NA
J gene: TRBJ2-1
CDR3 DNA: TGTGCCAGCTCATCCGGGAGCGGATCCTACAATGAGCAGTTCTTC
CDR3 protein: CASSSGSGSYNEQFF

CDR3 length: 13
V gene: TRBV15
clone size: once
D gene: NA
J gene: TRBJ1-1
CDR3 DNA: TGTGCCACCAGCAGTGACAGGTACACTGAAGCTTTCTTT
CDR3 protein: CATSSDRYTEAFF

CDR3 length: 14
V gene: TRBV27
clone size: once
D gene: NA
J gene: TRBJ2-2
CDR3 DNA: TGTGCCAGCAGGCCGACTTGGAACACCGGGGAGCTGTTTTTT
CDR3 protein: CASRPTWNTGELFF

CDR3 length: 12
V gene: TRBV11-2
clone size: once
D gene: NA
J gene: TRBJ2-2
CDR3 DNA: TGTGCCAGCAGCTGGGGAGAAGGGGAGCTGTTTTTT
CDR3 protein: CASSWGEGELFF

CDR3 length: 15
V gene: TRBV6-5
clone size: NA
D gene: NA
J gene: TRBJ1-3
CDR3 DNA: TGTGCCAGCAGTTATGATTCAGGGGCTGGAAACACCATATATTTT
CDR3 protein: CASSYDSGAGNTIYF

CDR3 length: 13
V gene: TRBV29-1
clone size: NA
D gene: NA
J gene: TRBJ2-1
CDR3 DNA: TGCAGCGTTGAAGATCCTCGGGGGTATGAGCAGTTCTTC
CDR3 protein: CSVEDPRGYEQFF

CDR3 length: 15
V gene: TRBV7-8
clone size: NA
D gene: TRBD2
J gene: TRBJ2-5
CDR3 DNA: TGTGCCAGCAGCCCTAGTCTAGCGGGCCAAGAGACCCAGTACTTC
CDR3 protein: CASSPSLAGQETQYF

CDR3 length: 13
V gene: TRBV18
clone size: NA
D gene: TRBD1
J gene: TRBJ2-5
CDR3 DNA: TGTGCCAGCTCACAGGGACAGCAAGAGACCCAGTACTTC
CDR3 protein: CASSQGQQETQYF

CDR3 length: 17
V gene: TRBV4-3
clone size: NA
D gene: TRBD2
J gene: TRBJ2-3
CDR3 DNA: TGCGCCAGCAGCCGAGATACGGGACTAGCGGGATCGGATACGCAGTATTTT
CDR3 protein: CASSRDTGLAGSDTQYF

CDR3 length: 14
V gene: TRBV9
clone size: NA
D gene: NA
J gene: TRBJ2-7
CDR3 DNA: TGTGCCAGCAGCGTTTCGGGATCAAGGGACGAGCAGTACTTC
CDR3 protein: CASSVSGSRDEQYF

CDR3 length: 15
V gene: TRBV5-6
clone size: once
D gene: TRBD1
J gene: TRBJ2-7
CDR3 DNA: TGTGCCAGCAGCGCCGGGACAGTGAGCTCCTACGAGCAGTACTTC
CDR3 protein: CASSAGTVSSYEQYF

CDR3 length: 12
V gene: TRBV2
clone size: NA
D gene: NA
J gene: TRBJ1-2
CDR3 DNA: TGTGCCAGCAGTGAGACAGGCGGAGGCTACACCTTC
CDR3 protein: CASSETGGGYTF

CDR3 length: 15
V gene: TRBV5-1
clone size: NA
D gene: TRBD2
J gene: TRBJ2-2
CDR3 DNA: TGCGCCAGCAGCTTAAGCGGGAGGGACACCGGGGAGCTGTTTTTT
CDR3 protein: CASSLSGRDTGELFF

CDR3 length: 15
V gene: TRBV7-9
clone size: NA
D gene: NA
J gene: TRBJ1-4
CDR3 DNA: TGTGCCAGCAGCTCGACACAGGGTTGGGATGAAAAACTGTTTTTT
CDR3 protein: CASSSTQGWDEKLFF

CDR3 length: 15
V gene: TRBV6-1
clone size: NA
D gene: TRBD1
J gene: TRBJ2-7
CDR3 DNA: TGTGCCAGCAGTGGGGGGACAGGGGGCTTCTACGAGCAGTACTTC
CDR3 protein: CASSGGTGGFYEQYF

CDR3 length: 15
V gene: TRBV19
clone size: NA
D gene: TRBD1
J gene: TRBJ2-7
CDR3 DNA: TGTGCCAGTAGTATAGGGACAGGGCAGACCTACGAGCAGTACTTC
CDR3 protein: CASSIGTGQTYEQYF

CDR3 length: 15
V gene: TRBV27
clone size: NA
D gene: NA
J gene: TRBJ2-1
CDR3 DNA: TGTGCCAGCAGCCCCCAATCCGGGACCTACAATGAGCAGTTCTTC
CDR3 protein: CASSPQSGTYNEQFF

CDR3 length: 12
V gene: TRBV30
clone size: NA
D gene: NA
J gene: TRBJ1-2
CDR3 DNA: TGTGCCGGAAATATTAACAGTCCTGGCTACACCTTC
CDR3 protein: CAGNINSPGYTF

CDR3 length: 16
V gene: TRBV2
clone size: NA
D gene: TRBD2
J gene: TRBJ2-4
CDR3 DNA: TGTGCCAGCAGGGGGACTAGCGGGAATCAAGGAAACATTCAGTACTTC
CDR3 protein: CASRGTSGNQGNIQYF

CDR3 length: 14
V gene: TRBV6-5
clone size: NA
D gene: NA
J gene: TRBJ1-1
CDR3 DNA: TGTGCCAGCAGTTATAGTCGGGGACTGACTGAAGCTTTCTTT
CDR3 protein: CASSYSRGLTEAFF

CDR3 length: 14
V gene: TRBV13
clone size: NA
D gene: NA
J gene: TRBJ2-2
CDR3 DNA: TGTGCCAGCAGCTCGTTCAGGGTTACCGGGGAGCTGTTTTTT
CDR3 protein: CASSSFRVTGELFF

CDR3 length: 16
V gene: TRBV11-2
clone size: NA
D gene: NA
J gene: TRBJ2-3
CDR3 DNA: TGTGCCAGCAGCTTAGGAGCTCCCCCCAGGGCAGATACGCAGTATTTT
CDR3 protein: CASSLGAPPRADTQYF

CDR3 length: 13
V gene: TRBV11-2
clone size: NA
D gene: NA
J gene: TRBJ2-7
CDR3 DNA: TGTGCCAGCAGCTTAGTGGCGGACTACGAGCAGTACTTC
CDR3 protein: CASSLVADYEQYF

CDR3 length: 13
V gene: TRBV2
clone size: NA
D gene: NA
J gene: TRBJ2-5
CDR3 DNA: TGTGCCAGCGTGACCGGGGGAGCAGAGACCCAGTACTTC
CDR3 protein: CASVTGGAETQYF

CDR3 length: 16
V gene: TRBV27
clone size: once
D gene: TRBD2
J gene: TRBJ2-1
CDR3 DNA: TGTGCCAGCAGTTTATGGGGGGGGGATACCTACAATGAGCAGTTCTTC
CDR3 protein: CASSLWGGDTYNEQFF

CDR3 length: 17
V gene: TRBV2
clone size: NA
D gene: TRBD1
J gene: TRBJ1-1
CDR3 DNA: TGTGCCAGCAGTGGACGGGACAGGGCTCCCATGAACACTGAAGCTTTCTTT
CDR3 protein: CASSGRDRAPMNTEAFF

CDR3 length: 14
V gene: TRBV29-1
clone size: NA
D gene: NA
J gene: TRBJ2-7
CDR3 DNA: TGCAGCGCTGGGGCTTATGGGGCACCCTACGAGCAGTACTTC
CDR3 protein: CSAGAYGAPYEQYF

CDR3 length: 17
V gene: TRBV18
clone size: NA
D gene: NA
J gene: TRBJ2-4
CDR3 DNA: TGTGCCAGCTCACCACCGTCCCCACAGCGGTCCAAAAACATTCAGTACTTC
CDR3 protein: CASSPPSPQRSKNIQYF

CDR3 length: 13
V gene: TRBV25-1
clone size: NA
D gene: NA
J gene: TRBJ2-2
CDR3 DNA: TGTGCCAGCAGTTTGAGGCACACCGGGGAGCTGTTTTTT
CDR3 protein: CASSLRHTGELFF

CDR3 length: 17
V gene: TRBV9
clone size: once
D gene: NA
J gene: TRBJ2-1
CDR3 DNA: TGTGCCAGCAGCGTAGGATTTGGGGGGAGCTCCTACAATGAGCAGTTCTTC
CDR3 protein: CASSVGFGGSSYNEQFF